The sequence of this TCR beta chain was determined in a study of PD-L1 blockade in urothelial cancer. On the study more broadly: Males with urothelial cancer arising in the bladder constituted most of the 29 patients. Each participant's history included 0 to 3 prior chemotherapy regimens.

Documented time point: pretreatment peripheral blood. Sample numbers ranged from 1 to 8 per patient, encompassing pretreatment and on-treatment collections. TCRdb's copy holds only in-frame clones and misses some; the assay was immunoSEQ multiplex PCR. This repertoire shows under 95,000 clones, under 90% found once; its top ten account for about an eighth. V lost 5 bases, J lost 1 base, and 8 bases lay in between. Germline V gene lookup returns CDR1 SEHNR and CDR2 FQNEAQ (reference sequence). This CDR3 is 13 amino acids long. This material consisted of PBMCs, taken around atezolizumab (anti-PD-L1) treatment. This clonotype was sampled from a man in his sixties with urothelial cancer. V usage is TRBV7-9 and J usage is TRBJ1-1; D call uncertain. The DNA for the CDR3 is TGTGCCAGCAGCCAGGTGGCGAACACTGAAGCTTTCTTT. This gives the protein CASSQVANTEAFF.